This TCR beta chain comes out of a study of cytomegalovirus exposure and HLA in healthy donors. The V and J ends lost 2 bases and 5 bases respectively, with 20 bases between them. CDR3 length equals 17 residues. CDR1 and CDR2 (germline): SGHTA, FQGNSA. Both 60 Vbeta primers and 13 Jbeta primers went into the PCR. Sequencing was performed with immunoSEQ multiplex PCR; in TCRdb, only in-frame clones are kept and a portion is missing. Of 90,000 to 150,000 clones listed, roughly 80% are singletons. This chain joins TRBV7-2 and TRBJ2-3; maybe TRBD2 (6 bases). This receptor was obtained from a female donor in good health and CMV-seronegative. Source material: PBMCs. The CDR3 DNA reads TGTGCCAGCAGCTTATTCGGTCCCGGCCCGCGGGGAGATACGCAGTATTTT. Protein sequence: CASSLFGPGPRGDTQYF.